Presented here are 20 T cell receptor beta chains from one specimen sequenced in a study of read filtering for tumor transcriptome and immune sequencing. This library used approximately 0.4 ug RNA and molecular barcoded adaptors spanning alpha/delta and beta/gamma chains. From the reads, TCRdb called clonotypes with MiXCR, one entry per CDR3 protein. The profile shows roughly 90,000 distinct CDR3 sequences, 9% to 15% of them singletons. The sequenced material came from a population of CD138-negative cells sorted from bone marrow. The source of these receptors is a donor aged 40 or over with multiple myeloma.

Concerning this clonotype itself: One end of the junction varies from germline; a read error may be responsible. V usage is TRBV5-1 and J usage is TRBJ2-5, with D maybe TRBD1 (5 bases). This CDR3 region has 14 residues. Germline loops: CDR1 SGHRS, CDR2 YFSETQ. CDR3 protein: CASSLGNRKEAQYF. CDR3 nucleotides: TGCGCCAGCAGCTTGGGCAACAGGAAAGAGGCCCAGTACTTC. The complete variable domain, with remaining parts taken from reference TRBV5-1 and TRBJ2-5, reads KAGVTQTPRYLIKTRGQQVTLSCSPISGHRSVSWYQQTPGQGLQFLFEYFSETQRNKGNFPGRFSGRQFSNSRSEMNVSTLELGDSALYLCASSLGNRKEAQYFGPGTRLLVL.

A note on this clonotype: It may be a read error: a sequence one base away is much more abundant. The chain combines TRBV20-1 with TRBJ1-1; tentatively, D is TRBD1 (6 bases). Germline V CDR1 and CDR2: DFQATT, SNEGSKA (reference sequence). The CDR3 sequence is 14 residues long. Written as DNA, the CDR3 is TGCAGTGCTAGGAACCTAGGGGGGAACACTGAAACTTTCTTT. Encoded protein: CSARNLGGNTETFF.

This clonotype was counted ten times or more. This chain joins TRBV6-6 and TRBJ2-1; 7 bases map to TRBD1. V was clipped by 5 bases and J by 3 bases; unmatched bases: 4. CDR1 is MNHNY, CDR2 SVGAGI, per germline (reference sequence). This CDR3 is 14 amino acids long. CDR3 nucleotide sequence: TGTGCCAGCAGTCCGGGACAGAGCTACAATGAGCAGTTCTTC. Translating gives CASSPGQSYNEQFF.

The table lists this clonotype with a few counts. Being one base from a much bigger clone, this may be a read error. The chain has TRBV28 and TRBJ2-3; TRBD1 is a possible D gene (5 bases). This CDR3 spans 15 amino acids. The germline CDR1 and CDR2 sequences are MDHEN and SYDVKM. CDR3 nucleotides: TGTGCCGGCAGCACCCCCTCAGGGTCCACAGATACGCAGTATTTT. This encodes CAGSTPSGSTDTQYF.

This clonotype was observed a single time. A much larger clone differs by one base, so this may be a read error. The J gene is TRBJ2-7, the V gene TRBV5-1; maybe TRBD2 (6 bases). CDR3 size: 14 residues. Germline CDR1 SGHRS, CDR2 YFSETQ. The V end was cut by 4 bases, the J end by 3 bases, with 14 bases between. The CDR3 spells CASSTDGGSYEQYF. CDR3 coding DNA: TGCGCCAGCAGCACCGACGGGGGAAGCTACGAGCAGTACTTC.

Ten or more counts support this clonotype. The rearrangement joins TRBV5-6 to TRBJ2-1; D unclear. Germline V gene sequence: CDR1 SGHDT, CDR2 YYEEEE. Trimming stripped 4 bases from V and 8 bases from J, with 10 bases between. The CDR3 extends over 12 amino acids. This CDR3 is CASSPDHDEQFF. The CDR3 DNA reads as TGTGCCAGCAGCCCTGATCACGATGAGCAGTTCTTC.

This chain uses TRBV19 with TRBJ1-1; 7 nucleotides line up with TRBD1. The CDR3 has 15 residues. CDR1 is LNHDA, CDR2 SQIVND, per germline (reference sequence). V lost 5 bases and J lost 4; bases outside the gene matches: 10. CDR3 sequence: CASSARQGPGTEAFF. In DNA form, the CDR3 reads TGTGCCAGTAGTGCCCGACAGGGTCCGGGCACTGAAGCTTTCTTT.

This clonotype came up many times. Here the CDR3 DNA reads TGTGCCAGCAGCTCTACCGCGCAGCGGGAGTGGACTACAGATACGCAGTATTTT. Translation: CASSSTAQREWTTDTQYF. V and J are TRBV7-3 and TRBJ2-3; 8 bases are a match to TRBD2. V lost 4 bases, J lost 3 bases, and 15 bases stayed unmatched. The length of the CDR3 is 18 residues. In germline, CDR1 is SGHTA, CDR2 FQGTGA. Full variable domain (missing parts from reference TRBV7-3 and TRBJ2-3): GAGVSQTPSNKVTEKGKYVELRCDPISGHTALYWYRQSLGQGPEFLIYFQGTGAADDSGLPNDRFFAVRPEGSVSTLKIQRTERGDSAVYLCASSSTAQREWTTDTQYFGPGTRLTVL.

This clonotype occurred many times. The chain uses TRBV3-1 and TRBJ2-1; no reliable D call. Deletions cut 4 bases from V and 4 bases from J, with 14 bases between. In germline, CDR1 is LGHDT, CDR2 YNNKEL (reference sequence). The CDR3 covers 15 residues. CDR3 DNA sequence: TGTGCCAGCAGCCTTACTGCGAACAGTTACAATGAGCAGTTCTTC. Residues: CASSLTANSYNEQFF.

This clonotype was counted ten times or more. The chain recombines TRBV11-2 with TRBJ2-7; D is possibly TRBD2 (6 bases). The CDR3 contains 13 residues. Trimming pared 1 base from V and 8 bases from J, leaving 12 bases between. The germline gives CDR1 SGHAT, CDR2 FQNNGV. CDR3 region: CASSLAGANKQYF. In nucleotides, the CDR3 is TGTGCCAGCAGCTTAGCGGGAGCTAACAAGCAGTACTTC.

This clonotype was counted at least ten times. The J gene is TRBJ1-5, the V gene TRBV6-2 or TRBV6-3; D is undetermined. The CDR3 spans 14 residues. V lost 3 bases to trimming and J lost 0 bases, with 6 bases between them. CDR1 MNHEY and CDR2 SVGEGT come from the germline V gene. As DNA, the CDR3 is TGTGCCAGCAGTTATCAGGCTAGCAATCAGCCCCAGCATTTT. This codes for CASSYQASNQPQHF.

This clonotype came up many times. The V gene is TRBV5-1, the J gene TRBJ2-1, with no clear D. Trimming took 0 bases from V and 2 from J, leaving 9 bases between them. Germline V lookup: CDR1 SGHRS, CDR2 YFSETQ. This CDR3 is 15 amino acids long. CDR3 bases: TGCGCCAGCAGCTTGGGTCCGGAGACCTACAATGAGCAGTTCTTC. Translation: CASSLGPETYNEQFF.

This clonotype has ten or more counts. The chain joins TRBV5-1 to TRBJ2-3, with 11 bases that match TRBD2. This CDR3 is 16 amino acids long. V lost 4 bases to trimming and J lost 4 bases; unmatched junction nucleotides: 8. Germline V lookup: CDR1 SGHRS, CDR2 YFSETQ. CDR3 in amino acids: CASSLSLAGGADTQYF. DNA of the CDR3: TGCGCCAGCAGCCTTAGTCTAGCGGGAGGCGCAGATACGCAGTATTTT.

The chain combines TRBV29-1 with TRBJ1-2; weak D call: TRBD1 (6 bases). The length of the CDR3 is 15 residues. Germline V gene sequence: CDR1 SQVTM, CDR2 ANQGSEA. V lost 0 bases and J lost 4, with 15 bases in between. The CDR3 DNA reads as TGCAGCGTTGAAGAGCAGGGGCTGGGGCTCTATGGCTACACCTTC. It is translated as CSVEEQGLGLYGYTF. The entire variable domain, with the rest obtained from reference TRBV29-1 and TRBJ1-2, is as follows: SAVISQKPSRDICQRGTSLTIQCQVDSQVTMMFWYRQQPGQSLTLIATANQGSEATYESGFVIDKFPISRPNLTFSTLTVSNMSPEDSSIYLCSVEEQGLGLYGYTFGSGTRLTVV.

This clonotype was observed a few times. Without the conserved terminal phenylalanine or tryptophan, this CDR3 likely stems from a read error. J is TRBJ1-6 and V is TRBV20-1, with 7 bases that match TRBD1. The junction had 6 bases not matched to a gene; V was cut back by 4 bases and J by 9 bases. The CDR3 extends over 13 amino acids. Per the germline V gene, CDR1 is DFQATT and CDR2 is SNEGSKA (reference sequence). CDR3 sequence: CSAKDRDGSPLHL. DNA for the CDR3: TGCAGTGCTAAAGACAGGGACGGTTCACCCCTCCACCTT.

Comments on this clonotype: The CDR3 ends on some other residue instead of the conserved phenylalanine or tryptophan, so this is likely a read error. This sequence joins TRBV27 and TRBJ1-5, with TRBD1 identical over 10 bases. Trimming at V came to 5 bases and at J to 5 bases, leaving 6 bases not matched to a gene. CDR1 is MNHEY, CDR2 SMNVEV, per germline (reference sequence). The CDR3 consists of 15 residues. The CDR3 loop is CASSTRDRGYQPQHL. The CDR3 bases are TGTGCCAGCAGTACCCGGGACAGGGGATATCAGCCCCAGCATCTT.

This clonotype was seen ten or more times. The chain uses TRBV6-1 and TRBJ1-1; 7 bases map to TRBD1. V trimming: 2 bases; J trimming: 10 bases; junction bases outside the gene matches: 16. The germline V gene encodes CDR1 MNHNS and CDR2 SASEGT. CDR3 length equals 16 residues. CDR3 DNA sequence: TGTGCCAGCAGTGAATATGGGCAGGGGGAGAGGGGCACAGCTTTCTTT. This encodes CASSEYGQGERGTAFF.

This clonotype was detected a few times. V and J are TRBV19 and TRBJ2-1; TRBD2 agrees at 7 bases. Germline V gene lookup returns CDR1 LNHDA and CDR2 SQIVND (reference sequence). The CDR3 has 16 residues. The junction had 7 bases not matched to a gene; V was cut back by 5 bases and J by 0 bases. The CDR3 bases are TGTGCCAGTAGTCTTGTCAGCGGGAACTCCTACAATGAGCAGTTCTTC. It is translated as CASSLVSGNSYNEQFF. Supplemented by reference TRBV19 and TRBJ2-1, the full variable domain reads DGGITQSPKYLFRKEGQNVTLSCEQNLNHDAMYWYRQDPGQGLRLIYYSQIVNDFQKGDIAEGYSVSREKKESFPLTVTSAQKNPTAFYLCASSLVSGNSYNEQFFGPGTRLTVL.

This clonotype has at least ten counts. This rearrangement joins TRBV20-1 to TRBJ2-3, with D perhaps TRBD1 or TRBD2 (5 bases each). V dropped 1 base and J dropped 2 bases, with 16 bases sitting between them. Germline V lookup: CDR1 DFQATT, CDR2 SNEGSKA (reference sequence). This CDR3 spans 16 amino acids. The DNA of the CDR3 is TGCAGTGCTAGAGCGGGGCGGCTTGAGACCACAGATACGCAGTATTTT. Translation gives CSARAGRLETTDTQYF.

Only a few counts were recorded for this clonotype. This chain uses TRBV7-2 with TRBJ1-4; 8 bases match TRBD1. Germline V CDR1 and CDR2: SGHTA, FQGNSA. V was pared by 8 bases and J by 5 bases, with 4 bases of the junction left unmatched. This CDR3 comprises 13 residues. The CDR3 bases are TGTGCCAGCGGAAGGACAGGGAATGAAAAACTGTTTTTT. Translation gives CASGRTGNEKLFF.